This T cell receptor beta chain derives from a study of cytomegalovirus exposure and HLA in healthy donors (dated by TCRdb to 2017 to 2019). As for the study more broadly: An earlier analysis of about 560 of the donors reported 250 to 350 Gb of sequence data and 95 million to 130 million unique TCR beta sequences obtained from approximately 180 million T cells. About 310 gigabases of sequencing data and some 85 million unique TCR sequences were included in an early release covering several hundred HLA-typed donors. The genetic ancestry cluster associated with self-reported Caucasian donors included around four fifths of the 398 genotyped donors. The study was designed to test whether signatures of past pathogen exposure could be identified by cataloging public T cell receptors. The study used immunosequencing to profile the T cell repertoires of about 670 subjects and linked those repertoires to cytomegalovirus serostatus. Besides the first cohort of under 700 subjects, a separate validation cohort made up of about 120 different subjects was used. To predict cytomegalovirus infection status, the study brought together high-throughput TCR immunosequencing, statistical association of individual TCRs with disease status, and machine learning. To study patterns of TCR occurrence, a later analysis re-analyzed previously published TCR beta repertoires from 650 to 750 donors and added high-resolution HLA genotyping. The later analysis used no new phenotypic data to find candidate immune exposures, relying instead on TCR beta sequences and their occurrence across donors. An earlier analysis of 587 of the donors used high-throughput TCR beta sequencing to judge whether each TCR beta V gene segment behaved as functional or pseudogenic. Donor age, sex, ethnicity and CMV serostatus were compiled alongside the repertoire data. In a later genetic analysis, genome-wide SNP genotypes for about three fifths of the roughly 670 donors were used, and that subset was treated as a discovery cohort. Every repertoire in the discovery cohort had been generated on one and the same sequencing platform. HLA typing covered class I and class II loci at four-digit resolution. Typing coverage differed by locus: A, B, C, DRB1 and DQB1 were typed in roughly 629-630 donors, DQA1 in 500 to 550, DPA1 in approximately 600, and DPB1 in approximately 450. Roughly five DR-DQ haplotypes were handled as single units for association and clustering because linkage in the cohort was strong. On average, around 230,000 unique TCR beta nucleotide sequences were sequenced per donor among some 420 genotyped donors of the cohort, with 15% to 20% of those sequences being non-productive. Study-wide findings and limitations: Sequencing depth was assumed to be roughly uniform across donors in the presence/absence analyses, though that assumption may not hold. Specific HLA alleles were associated with 15,000 to 20,000 TCR beta sequences at a false discovery rate of 0.05 in a later analysis. Some IMGT-functional V segments, including TRBV6-2 and TRBV6-3, could not be told apart with the 87-base-pair reads, so those segments were excluded. According to a later analysis, most CMV-associated TCR beta chains appeared to be HLA-restricted, and the HLA associations seemed to be driven largely by CMV exposure. When HLA alleles, especially DR and DQ, strongly co-occurred, attributing TCR associations to individual alleles was difficult. Because some donors lacked HLA typing at each locus, the association tests relied only on the typed subset. A cluster of highly shared sequence variants was judged likely to be a technical artifact of the sequencing pipeline. In an earlier analysis of 587 of the donors, most TCR beta V segments appeared in productive rearrangements about 87% or about 30% of the time, broadly matching IMGT annotations. For the cohort, immune exposure information was limited to CMV serostatus. The classifier was reported to diagnose cytomegalovirus status with high specificity and sensitivity in both the original and validation cohorts. In vitro tests confirmed that a few of the cytomegalovirus-associated TCR beta chains recognize cytomegalovirus antigens. A further reported finding was that TCR beta sequences accurately predicted the HLA-A and HLA-B alleles for most subjects in the first cohort. Because counts were too low, roughly 17 rarely observed V segments, including chromosome 9 orphons, were left out of the earlier analysis of 500 to 650 of the donors. Only TCR beta chains were sequenced in this cohort, and the absence of alpha or paired-chain data limited detectable features. In a later analysis, several top co-occurrence clusters were reported to appear linked to parvovirus B19, influenza, CMV and Epstein-Barr virus. The study listed 164 TCR beta chains as associated with cytomegalovirus. According to a later analysis, TCR association rates differed among HLA loci, with DRB1 alleles showing the most associated TCRs and HLA-C alleles showing the fewest. In a later analysis, HLA-associated TCR beta chains showed more clonal expansion and lower generation probabilities than non-associated chains that were equally common. Across donors, most TCR sequences were observed very rarely, whereas some public TCRs were present in many individuals. According to a later genetic analysis, donors in an Asian-associated ancestry cluster had fewer N-insertions in productive TCRs than the approximately 700-donor mean. An association between a missense DCLRE1C variant and V-gene and J-gene trimming of TCR beta chains was found in a later genetic analysis and replicated in an independent cohort. According to the authors, the approach could potentially be generalized to other disease states and immunological phenotypes. Linkage disequilibrium might explain the correlated functional status among segregating V segments, but an unknown experimental factor could not be ruled out.

The cohort comprised fewer than 750 healthy bone marrow donors. At the time of sampling, all cohort members were nominally healthy, though unrecorded immune exposures were likely present. The donor was CMV seronegative and belonged to the group of under 400 seronegative cohort members. Each donor provided a peripheral blood sample, and peripheral blood mononuclear cells were used for TCR beta sequencing. The Qiagen DNeasy Blood Extraction Kit was used to extract genomic DNA from the blood cell samples. The receptor library was made with the immunoSEQ multiplex PCR assay. The multiplex PCR relied on a mix of 60 forward primers for TCR Vbeta segments and 13 reverse primers for TCR Jbeta segments. The CDR3 region of rearranged TCR beta genes was amplified from genomic DNA by a multiplex PCR assay. On the Illumina HiSeq System, the amplified TCR beta libraries were sequenced as 87-base-pair reads. The source study handled its data this way. A later analysis counted some 74 million unique TCR beta chains across the 550 to 750 repertoires, and 9.5 million to 11 million of these chains were shared by at least two donors. A nearest-neighbor algorithm error-corrected the raw reads and collapsed the reads into unique sequences, merging closely related sequences to remove PCR and sequencing errors. CDR3 sequences were aligned to IMGT reference sequences to assign V, D and J gene segments. For a sequence to be retained, at least a six-nucleotide match to both a V gene segment and a J gene segment was required. Rearrangements were called productive when the CDR3 lacked stop codons and stayed in frame with V and J; all others were non-productive. Following IMGT convention, CDR3 was defined as the stretch from the second conserved V-encoded cysteine up to the conserved J-encoded phenylalanine. The earlier analysis of 500 to 600 of the donors excluded sequences that lacked an unambiguous match to a single V gene segment. An earlier analysis of 500 to 700 of the donors classified V segments as functional when productive rearrangements were above 56.7% and as segregating when the standard deviation between donors was above 5%. A statistical classification framework was developed to diagnose cytomegalovirus status using the catalog of TCR beta chain sequences. In a later analysis, TCR nucleotide sequences were compared against IMGT/GENE-DB human TR gene sequences so that V and J genes could be assigned. The TCRdist pipeline was used in a later analysis to assign CDR3 sequences and most-parsimonious VDJ recombination scenarios. A later analysis defined each TCR beta chain by its CDR3 amino acid sequence plus V-gene family, and excluded reads lacking a unique V-gene family. To address suspected cross-contamination and a sequencing artifact, a later analysis removed roughly 580 highly shared, low-generation-probability nucleotide sequences. In a later analysis, a clonal expansion index was calculated for each public chain from normalized within-repertoire ranks of inferred template counts. A later analysis computed generation probabilities with a VDJ recombination model fitted to out-of-frame rearrangements, and checked the results against IGoR. A later analysis scored TCR-TCR, TCR-HLA and TCR-CMV co-occurrence with hypergeometric tests, applying a repertoire-size bias correction to TCR pairs. To estimate false discovery rates, a later analysis permuted the HLA or CMV assignments 20 times. A later analysis grouped co-occurring TCRs with DBSCAN, adding TCRdist sequence similarity when clustering within HLA-allele-positive subsets. Co-occurrence clustering excluded repertoires with fewer than 30,000 or more than 120,000 public chains, plus five with anomalous nucleotide sharing. TCRdb retrieved this table from immuneACCESS and kept in-frame rearrangements only. Not all clones are present; in checked studies, unresolved V genes account for under half, and no reason is known for the remainder. V and J calls and clone size are as listed in that table; D and trimming were resolved from the DNA. The sample table holds approximately 130,000 clones, of which about 80% were seen once. The ten largest clones add up to under 3% of the sample.

The V and J ends are trimmed by 3 bases and 4 bases, leaving 18 bases between them. Via the germline V gene, CDR1 is KGHSH and CDR2 LQKENI. The CDR3 starts with the cysteine, ends with the phenylalanine, and has 17 residues. CDR3 DNA is the only sequence kept; it has 51 bases, read in frame from the first base. As regards this clone: There is no known antigen for this receptor. No base qualities exist here, and no much larger clone lies one base off it.

Sample: PBMCs. In this chain, TRBV18 is recombined with TRBJ1-4; TRBD1 could be the D gene, as 5 bases match. The sequence derives from a boy aged 2 to 10 in good health and CMV-seronegative. The DNA is TGTGCCAGCTCACCGTTTACCGTGGGGGGAGTTAATGAAAAACTGTTTTTT. Translated, it gives CASSPFTVGGVNEKLFF.